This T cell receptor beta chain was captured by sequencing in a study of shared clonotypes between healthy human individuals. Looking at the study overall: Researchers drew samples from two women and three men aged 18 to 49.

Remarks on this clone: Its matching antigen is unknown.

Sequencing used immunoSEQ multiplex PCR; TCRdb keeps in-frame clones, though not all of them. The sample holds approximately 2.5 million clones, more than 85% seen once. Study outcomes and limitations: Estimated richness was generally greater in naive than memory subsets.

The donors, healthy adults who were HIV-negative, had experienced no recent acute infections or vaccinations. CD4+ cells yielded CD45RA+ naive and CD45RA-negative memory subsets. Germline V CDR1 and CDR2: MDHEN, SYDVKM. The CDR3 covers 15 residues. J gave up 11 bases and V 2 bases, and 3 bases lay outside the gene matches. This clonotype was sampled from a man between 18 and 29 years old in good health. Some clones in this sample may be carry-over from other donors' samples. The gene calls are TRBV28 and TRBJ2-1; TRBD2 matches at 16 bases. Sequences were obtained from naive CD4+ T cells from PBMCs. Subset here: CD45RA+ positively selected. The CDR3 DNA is TGTGCCAGCAGTTTAGGGACTAGCGGGAGGGAGCAGCAGTTCTTC. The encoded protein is CASSLGTSGREQQFF.